These 26 T cell receptor beta chains were sequenced from one sample in a study of cytomegalovirus exposure and HLA in healthy donors (dated by TCRdb to 2017 to 2019). The protocol used for the library was the immunoSEQ multiplex PCR assay. For the multiplex PCR, a mixture combining 60 forward primers for TCR Vbeta segments and 13 reverse primers for TCR Jbeta segments was used. Entries here come from immuneACCESS through TCRdb and include only in-frame sequences with V and J called. Some clones fail to appear in such tables; in the studies checked, an unresolved V gene covers under half of the shortfall, and the cause of the remainder is unknown. The sample profile shows 100,000 to 150,000 clones; around 80% of them were found once. The ten largest account for about 1.8% of the sample. Sequencing was done on a sample of PBMCs. The receptors shown here come from a man aged 45 to 65 in good health and CMV-seronegative.

This clone was seen just once. The chain employs TRBV5-6 and TRBJ2-5, with TRBD2 matching over 7 bases. Looked up from germline, CDR1 is SGHDT and CDR2 is YYEEEE. The ends lost 2 bases at V and 5 bases at J; junction bases unmatched: 12. The CDR3 is made up of 16 amino acids. CDR3 in DNA: TGTGCCAGCAGCTTAATCTCTAGCGGATGGAGGGAGACCCAGTACTTC. It specifies CASSLISSGWRETQYF.

This clone was observed once. This chain uses TRBV19 with TRBJ1-5; D may be TRBD1 (5 bases). CDR3 length: 15 residues. Trimming left V 7 bases short and J 0 bases short, with 13 bases between. CDR1 is LNHDA, CDR2 SQIVND, per germline (reference sequence). The CDR3 coding sequence is TGTGCCAGTATGGAGACAGTGTATAGCAATCAGCCCCAGCATTTT. This encodes CASMETVYSNQPQHF.

The J gene is TRBJ2-3, the V gene TRBV7-9; D uncertain. This CDR3 comprises 15 residues. V shed 5 bases and J shed 0 bases, with 12 bases lying between them. Germline V CDR1 and CDR2: SEHNR, FQNEAQ (reference sequence). The CDR3 here is CASSPPSTSTDTQYF. For the CDR3, the DNA is TGTGCCAGCAGCCCCCCTTCAACTAGCACAGATACGCAGTATTTT.

The CDR3 nucleotides read TGTGCCAGCAGGTCCGGGACAGCCGCCGTTTATGGCTACACCTTC. The encoded protein is CASRSGTAAVYGYTF. The chain links TRBV6-5 to TRBJ1-2; 7 nucleotides agree with TRBD1. The CDR3 runs to 15 residues. Trimming at V came to 6 bases and at J to 5 bases, leaving 12 bases not matched to a gene. Germline CDR1 and CDR2: MNHEY and SVGAGI.

The V and J genes are TRBV6-1 and TRBJ1-3; tentative D call: TRBD1 (5 bases). The CDR3 loop spans 17 amino acids. The V end lost 0 bases, the J end lost 2 bases, and 14 bases lay between the germline ends. The germline V gene encodes CDR1 MNHNS and CDR2 SASEGT. In nucleotides, the CDR3 is TGTGCCAGCAGTGAAGCGCCGGGGGGGGGAACTGGAAACACCATATATTTT. It translates to CASSEAPGGGTGNTIYF.

This chain links TRBV2 with TRBJ2-5; weak D call: TRBD2 (6 bases). The CDR3 is made up of 15 amino acids. Between the trimmed V and J ends, which lost 5 bases and 5 bases, there was a span of 18 bases. The germline V gene encodes CDR1 SNHLY and CDR2 FYNNEI. DNA of the CDR3: TGTGCCAGCAGTTGGGACTCCCCGGGATCGGAGACCCAGTACTTC. Protein product: CASSWDSPGSETQYF.

The V call is TRBV6-4, the J call TRBJ2-1; 9 positions match TRBD2. This CDR3 region has 16 residues. With V trimmed by 3 bases and J by 9 bases, 12 bases remained unmatched. Germline assignment: CDR1 MRHNA and CDR2 SNTAGT. CDR3 DNA: TGTGCCAGCAGTGAGTCTTGGCGGGGGGGCTCGGGTGAGCAGTTCTTC. This sequence encodes CASSESWRGGSGEQFF.

This clone came up a few times. The V gene is TRBV5-1, the J gene TRBJ2-2; D gene unclear. V was trimmed by 0 bases and J by 4 bases, leaving 4 bases between them. The CDR3 totals 13 residues. Germline CDR1 is SGHRS and CDR2 is YFSETQ. In DNA, the CDR3 is TGCGCCAGCAGCTTGGACTTCACCGGGGAGCTGTTTTTT. Its translation is CASSLDFTGELFF.

The count of this clone is one. This chain uses TRBV7-9 with TRBJ2-2; 10 bases line up with TRBD1. Germline CDR1 reads SEHNR; CDR2 reads FQNEAQ (reference sequence). V shed 5 bases and J 4 bases; nucleotides not matched to a gene: 4. This CDR3 is 15 amino acids long. CDR3: CASSVGTGVTGELFF. The CDR3 nucleotides read TGTGCCAGCAGCGTCGGGACAGGGGTCACCGGGGAGCTGTTTTTT.

J is TRBJ2-6 and V is TRBV6-1; maybe TRBD1 (5 bases). Germline CDR1 reads MNHNS; CDR2 reads SASEGT. V lost 3 bases and J lost 4, with 10 bases in between. The CDR3 length is 15 residues. The CDR3 nucleotides are TGTGCCAGCAGTGACGGTGGGGCCGGGGCCAACGTCCTGACTTTC. It codes for CASSDGGAGANVLTF.

This rearrangement joins TRBV11-2 to TRBJ1-4, with 7 bases identical to TRBD1. This CDR3 spans 14 amino acids. The junction had 8 bases not matched to a gene; V was cut back by 5 bases and J by 8 bases. Germline lookup yields CDR1 SGHAT and CDR2 FQNNGV. CDR3 nucleotide sequence: TGTGCCAGCAGCCAGACAGGGATAGGCGAAAAACTGTTTTTT. It yields the protein CASSQTGIGEKLFF.

This chain uses TRBV19 with TRBJ1-5, with D possibly matching TRBD1 (6 bases). The germline V and J ends were trimmed by 10 bases and 7 bases, with 17 bases remaining between them. Looked up from germline, CDR1 is LNHDA and CDR2 is SQIVND (reference sequence). This CDR3 spans 13 amino acids. In DNA form, the CDR3 reads TGTGCCACCGGGGCCCGCAGGGGACAGCCCCAGCATTTT. It translates to CATGARRGQPQHF.

The rearrangement links TRBV2 to TRBJ2-3; weak D call: TRBD1 (6 bases). Germline values: CDR1 SNHLY, CDR2 FYNNEI. CDR3 length: 14 amino acids. Trimming took 8 bases from V and 6 from J, leaving 18 bases between them. The CDR3 DNA reads TGTGCCAGCGGGGGACACAGGCGAGTGGATACGCAGTATTTT. Protein: CASGGHRRVDTQYF.

The chain combines TRBV6-1 with TRBJ2-1; 7 bases are shared with TRBD1. V dropped 7 bases and J dropped 9; count of bases not matched to a gene: 9. This CDR3 is built from 13 residues. In germline, CDR1 is MNHNS, CDR2 SASEGT. DNA of the CDR3: TGTGCCAGCACCTTGACAGGGCCAGGTGAGCAGTTCTTC. Its protein is CASTLTGPGEQFF.

The chain couples TRBV5-4 to TRBJ2-5, with 7 positions matching TRBD2. Germline V gene data show CDR1 as SGHNT and CDR2 as YYREEE (reference sequence). CDR3 length equals 17 residues. V shed 0 bases and J 1 base; nucleotides not matched to a gene: 9. Here the CDR3 reads CASSLAAVLATQETQYF. The DNA for the CDR3 is TGTGCCAGCAGCTTGGCCGCTGTACTAGCGACCCAAGAGACCCAGTACTTC.

CDR3 nucleotide sequence: TGTGCCAGCAGACCAACAGGGGGTTACACAGATACGCAGTATTTT. Protein product: CASRPTGGYTDTQYF. V usage is TRBV6-5 and J usage is TRBJ2-3; 8 nucleotides match TRBD1. V gave up 6 bases and J gave up 2 bases; unmatched junction bases: 7. The V gene's germline CDR1 is MNHEY and CDR2 SVGAGI. This CDR3 spans 15 amino acids.

The gene calls are TRBV11-1 and TRBJ1-1; TRBD1 might be the D (6 bases). The CDR3 is 13 residues long. Between the trimmed V and J ends, which lost 1 base and 9 bases, there was a span of 12 bases. Germline-derived CDR1 and CDR2 are SGHAT and FQDESV (reference sequence). The DNA of the CDR3 is TGTGCCAGCAGCTTAGTCAGGGGCCGCAAAGCTTTCTTT. The encoded protein is CASSLVRGRKAFF.

This clone was found a few times. The chain is built from TRBV11-2 and TRBJ1-4, with D unresolved. Germline-derived CDR1 and CDR2 are SGHAT and FQNNGV. Trimming left V 5 bases short and J 8 bases short, with 12 bases between. The CDR3 extends over 13 amino acids. CDR3 sequence: CASSTPGGEKLFF. In DNA form, the CDR3 reads TGTGCCAGCAGCACCCCAGGAGGCGAAAAACTGTTTTTT.

V gene TRBV4-2 combines with J gene TRBJ2-2; 7 bases align to TRBD2. There are 20 residues in the CDR3. Germline lookup yields CDR1 LGHNA and CDR2 YNFKEQ. Trimming removed 2 bases from V and 2 bases from J; junction bases left unmatched: 17. CDR3 amino acids: CASSQPIGDREALNTGELFF. In nucleotides, the CDR3 is TGTGCCAGCAGCCAACCAATCGGGGATCGGGAGGCACTTAACACCGGGGAGCTGTTTTTT.

The V and J genes are TRBV7-9 and TRBJ2-2; 9 nucleotides agree with TRBD1. CDR3 length: 17 amino acids. Germline trimming cut 5 bases from V and 3 bases from J; bases unmatched to any gene: 10. Germline CDR1 SEHNR, CDR2 FQNEAQ (reference sequence). CDR3 coding DNA: TGTGCCAGCAGCCCCAGGACAGGGGCCGTAGACACCGGGGAGCTGTTTTTT. Translating it yields CASSPRTGAVDTGELFF.

The chain couples TRBV19 to TRBJ2-2, with 7 bases lining up with TRBD2. V lost 6 bases to trimming and J lost 0 bases; unmatched junction nucleotides: 4. Germline V gives CDR1 LNHDA, CDR2 SQIVND (reference sequence). The CDR3 consists of 15 residues. CDR3: CASSGLAANTGELFF. Written as DNA, the CDR3 is TGTGCCAGTAGCGGGCTAGCGGCGAACACCGGGGAGCTGTTTTTT.

This clone was observed a few times. This sequence joins TRBV4-1 and TRBJ2-5; D gene ambiguous. Germline loops: CDR1 MGHRA, CDR2 YSYEKL. The V gene lost 0 bases and the J gene lost 3 bases, with 11 bases spanning the gap. The CDR3 covers 15 residues. The CDR3 here is CASSQDLAGKETQYF. The CDR3 DNA reads TGCGCCAGCAGCCAAGATTTGGCAGGAAAAGAGACCCAGTACTTC.

The rearrangement uses TRBV15 and TRBJ1-1; TRBD1 might be the D (6 bases). Per the germline V gene, CDR1 is LNHNV and CDR2 is YYDKDF (reference sequence). V shed 0 bases and J shed 1 base, with 9 bases lying between them. The CDR3 contains 15 residues. CDR3 in amino acids: CATSRDRGANTEAFF. The DNA of the CDR3 is TGTGCCACCAGCAGAGATCGGGGGGCGAACACTGAAGCTTTCTTT.

A single count supports this clone. The chain is built from TRBV11-2 and TRBJ2-7; 10 positions match TRBD1. This CDR3 is built from 15 residues. The germline gives CDR1 SGHAT, CDR2 FQNNGV. V trimming: 5 bases; J trimming: 2 bases; junction bases outside the gene matches: 6. The CDR3 protein is CASSGDRGWAYEQYV. The CDR3 DNA reads TGTGCCAGCAGCGGGGACAGGGGTTGGGCCTACGAGCAGTACGTC.

The chain links TRBV6-1 to TRBJ1-5, with TRBD1 identical over 7 bases. V trimming: 0 bases; J trimming: 0 bases; junction bases outside the gene matches: 8. Germline values: CDR1 MNHNS, CDR2 SASEGT. The CDR3 covers 18 residues. CDR3 bases: TGTGCCAGCAGTGAAGCGCACAGGGGAGAGTATAGCAATCAGCCCCAGCATTTT. It yields the protein CASSEAHRGEYSNQPQHF.

The rearrangement joins TRBV29-1 to TRBJ2-5, with TRBD2 matching 11 bases. V lost 6 bases, J lost 7 bases, and 7 bases stayed unmatched. This CDR3 spans 13 amino acids. From germline, CDR1 is SQVTM and CDR2 ANQGSEA. The chain's CDR3 is CSVISGGAGTQYF. For the CDR3, the DNA is TGCAGCGTGATTAGCGGGGGGGCCGGGACCCAGTACTTC.